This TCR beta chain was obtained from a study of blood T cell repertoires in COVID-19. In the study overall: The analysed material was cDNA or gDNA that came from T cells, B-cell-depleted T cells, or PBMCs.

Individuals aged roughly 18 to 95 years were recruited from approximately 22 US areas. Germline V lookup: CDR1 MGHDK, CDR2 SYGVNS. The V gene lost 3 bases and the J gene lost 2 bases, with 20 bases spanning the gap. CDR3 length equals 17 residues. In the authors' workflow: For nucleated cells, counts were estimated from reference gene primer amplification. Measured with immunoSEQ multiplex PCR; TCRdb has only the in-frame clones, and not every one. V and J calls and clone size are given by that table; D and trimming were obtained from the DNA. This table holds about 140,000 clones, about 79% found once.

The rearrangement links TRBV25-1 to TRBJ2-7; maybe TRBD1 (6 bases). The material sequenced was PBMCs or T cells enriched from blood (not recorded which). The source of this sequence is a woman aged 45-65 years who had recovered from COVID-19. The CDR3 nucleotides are TGTGCCAGCAGTGAGGGGGCCAGCGCCACAGAGACCTACGAGCAGTACTTC. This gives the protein CASSEGASATETYEQYF.